This T cell receptor (beta chain) stems from a study of shared clonotypes between healthy human individuals. Regarding the study as a whole: Across subsets, estimated richness was generally greater for naive than for memory populations. The naive CD4 repertoires of several donors were compared, and about 5% of clonotypes were shared. Unshared clonotypes carried lower generation probabilities than those common to all four donors. Donors were few, which limited the genetic and exposure-history diversity represented.

The ends were cut back, 2 bases at V and 7 bases at J, with 9 bases in the middle. Germline loops: CDR1 MDHEN, CDR2 SYDVKM. There are 13 residues in the CDR3. Clones were read by immunoSEQ multiplex PCR, and TCRdb kept only the in-frame ones, dropping some. The sample has about 2.1 million clones, more than 85% seen once. A note on this clone: Its specificity is not known.

CD45RO-negative cells were positively selected for CCR7, leaving out terminally differentiated effector memory CD45RA+ cells. The sequence was obtained from a man aged 18 to 29 in good health. Some clones in this sample may be carry-over from other donors' samples. Sequenced sample: naive CD8+ T cells from PBMCs. The V and J genes are TRBV28 and TRBJ1-5; D gene ambiguous. The DNA for the CDR3 is TGTGCCAGCAGTTTAAGTTCGGGACAGCCCCAGCATTTT. Its translation: CASSLSSGQPQHF.